The text below deals with one TCR beta chain. The source of the sample is a study of blood T cell repertoires in COVID-19. Study-level background: PBMCs, B-cell-depleted T cells, or T cells provided the cDNA or gDNA that made up the material.

TCRdb's copy holds only in-frame clones and misses some; the assay was immunoSEQ multiplex PCR. The sample contains about 73,000 clones, approximately 84% of which appear only once. The germline V gene encodes CDR1 MNHEY and CDR2 SVGAGI. Deletions cut 7 bases from V and 2 bases from J, with 8 bases between. The CDR3 spans 13 residues. The clonotype was recovered from a human donor in a cohort sampled during active COVID-19. Material for sequencing was peripheral blood. The chain couples TRBV6-5 to TRBJ2-2; D gene uncertain. CDR3 region: CASKLPNTGELFF. For the CDR3, the DNA is TGTGCCAGCAAACTGCCAAACACCGGGGAGCTGTTTTTT.